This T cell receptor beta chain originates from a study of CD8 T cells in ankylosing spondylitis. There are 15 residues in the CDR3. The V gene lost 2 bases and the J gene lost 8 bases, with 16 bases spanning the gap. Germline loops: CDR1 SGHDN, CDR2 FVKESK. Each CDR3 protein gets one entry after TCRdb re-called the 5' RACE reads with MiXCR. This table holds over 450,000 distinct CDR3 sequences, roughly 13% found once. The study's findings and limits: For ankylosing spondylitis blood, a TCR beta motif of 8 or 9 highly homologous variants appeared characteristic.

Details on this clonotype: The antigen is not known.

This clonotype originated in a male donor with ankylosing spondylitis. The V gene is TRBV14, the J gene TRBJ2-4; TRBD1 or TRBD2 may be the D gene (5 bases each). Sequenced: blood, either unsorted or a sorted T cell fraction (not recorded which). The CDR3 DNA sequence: TGTGCCAGCAGCCAAACGGGACGCCCGACGGACATTCAGTACTTC. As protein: CASSQTGRPTDIQYF.